This T cell receptor (beta chain) was observed in a study of T-cell memory formation after mild COVID-19 (TCRdb year 2021). A note on the overall study: TCR sequence clusters from the two donors were largely donor specific. Longitudinal TCRalpha and TCRbeta repertoire sequencing tracked T-cell clones expanding and contracting after mild COVID-19 in a couple of donors. The cohort comprised two young, previously healthy adult volunteers, one female and one male. Broad study findings and their caveats: Only a couple of mild cases were covered by the study, and larger cohorts that include severe cases with pre-infection samples were considered necessary. Some responding clones were found in pre-infection memory, which suggests that pre-existing cross-reactive memory T cells took part in the SARS-CoV-2 response. Whether the second-wave clones peaking on day 37 were SARS-CoV-2 specific was not confirmed. Clones contracting from day 15 to 85 had balanced CD4/CD8 phenotypes, while a second wave expanding from day 15 to 37 was biased towards CD4+. Contracting CD4+ clones appeared mostly in the CM and EM memory subsets, whereas CD8+ clones were enriched in EMRA.

Ficoll-Paque density gradient centrifugation was the method used to isolate PBMCs. From the germline V gene, CDR1 is MGHRA and CDR2 is YSYEKL. Including the terminal cysteine and phenylalanine, the CDR3 comprises 17 residues. Here the CDR3 DNA is all that survives: 51 bases in frame from base 1. Trimming at the junction amounts to 1 base on V and 1 base on J, and the germline ends lie 14 bases apart. This clonotype was picked up many times. The antigen it recognizes is unknown. Base qualities are not recorded, but no much larger clone differs from it by a single base. The listed sequencing device is Illumina NovaSeq 6000. TCRalpha and TCRbeta cDNA libraries were constructed by 5'RACE with constant-segment primers, with sample barcodes and unique molecular identifiers being introduced. Trizol reagent was used to extract RNA from every sample. Libraries were amplified in two PCR steps, with a second sample barcode and Illumina TruSeq adapters added in the second step. Sequencing of libraries was performed on an Illumina NovaSeq with 2 x 150 bp paired-end reads. The study's processing was this. With migec v1.2.7, reads were demultiplexed and then collapsed into UMI-guided consensus sequences. Using mixcr v2.1.11, UMI consensuses were aligned to TRA and TRB V and J templates and then assembled into clonotypes. Expanded or contracted clonotypes were those called significant by both edgeR and NoisET, with noise models trained on biological replicates. For edgeR calls, the thresholds were a false discovery rate-adjusted p below 0.01 and a log2 fold-change of 1. As an exploratory analysis of dynamics, PCA with hierarchical clustering was applied to max-normalized trajectories of the 1000 most abundant clonotypes. Separately sequenced CD4+ and CD8+ repertoires were used to assign the CD4 or CD8 phenotype of responding clones. In TCRdb, the public reads were trimmed at Q25 with fastp and aligned with MiXCR, with productive beta chains retained. Rows with a matching CDR3 protein are joined into one entry that keeps the most common DNA and genes. V and J calls and clone size were set by TCRdb, not the authors. The sample yields 150,000 to 200,000 distinct CDR3 sequences; 11% were counted once. Of the sample, around 3.8% falls within the top ten clones.

The sequence came from a man aged 18 to 29 who had mild COVID-19 (a few samples of this study predate the infection). The sample titles of this study are shuffled in the database, so cell type and time point are left out; the donor was told from shared clones. Sample: PBMCs or a T cell subset sorted from them (not recorded which). The rearrangement joined TRBV4-1 to TRBJ2-4; the D segment is perhaps TRBD1 or TRBD2, each sharing 5 matched bases. The sequence in DNA is TGCGCCAGCAGCCAAGGAGGGGCCCGAGGGGCCAAAAACATTCAGTACTTC. It specifies CASSQGGARGAKNIQYF.